Below are 32 T cell receptor beta chains sequenced from a single sample in a study of blood T cell repertoires in COVID-19. Profiling relied on immunoSEQ multiplex PCR, and the TCRdb table lists in-frame clones only, not all of them. The data contain about 59,000 clones, around four fifths of them singletons. What was sequenced was peripheral blood. All receptors come from a man in his sixties with COVID-19, enrolled during active disease.

V usage is TRBV29-1 and J usage is TRBJ2-1, with D perhaps TRBD1 (5 bases). The ends were cut back, 7 bases at V and 9 bases at J, with 10 bases in the middle. The CDR3 sequence is 10 residues long. Germline CDR1 SQVTM, CDR2 ANQGSEA. CDR3 DNA: TGCAGCGGATGGGGCGGTGAGCAGTTCTTC. Translation: CSGWGGEQFF.

The rearrangement links TRBV4-3 to TRBJ2-2; D is ambiguous. The CDR3 is 14 residues long. Trimming shortened V by 4 bases and J by 7 bases, and 13 bases separated the two germline ends. From germline, CDR1 is LGHNA and CDR2 YSLEER. DNA of the CDR3: TGCGCCAGCAGCCTCGCCCCCCGGAGCGGGGAGCTGTTTTTT. This codes for CASSLAPRSGELFF.

Only a few counts were recorded for this clone. V and J are TRBV9 and TRBJ2-7, with D hard to call. The length of the CDR3 is 13 residues. CDR1 SGDLS and CDR2 YYNGEE come from the germline V gene. Trimming shortened V by 4 bases and J by 1 base, and 9 bases separated the two germline ends. As DNA, the CDR3 is TGTGCCAGCAGCCCGCGGTTTTCCTACGAGCAGTACTTC. The encoded protein is CASSPRFSYEQYF.

The J gene is TRBJ2-1, the V gene TRBV10-2; a weak D match, TRBD1 (6 bases). Germline values: CDR1 WSHSY, CDR2 SAAADI. CDR3 size: 14 residues. V lost 5 bases, J lost 0 bases, and 8 bases lay in between. The CDR3 protein is CASSRQDSYNEQFF. The CDR3 DNA follows: TGCGCCAGCAGTAGACAGGACTCCTACAATGAGCAGTTCTTC.

The chain carries TRBV6-5 and TRBJ2-3, with D perhaps matching TRBD2 (5 bases). The CDR3 contains 13 residues. Germline V gene data show CDR1 as MNHEY and CDR2 as SVGAGI. The V gene lost 7 bases and the J gene lost 3 bases, with 11 bases spanning the gap. The CDR3 region has the DNA TGTGCCAGCAAACGGGATGATACAGATACGCAGTATTTT. This sequence encodes CASKRDDTDTQYF.

The J gene is TRBJ1-5, the V gene TRBV18; D remains unclear. The CDR3 spans 15 residues. Trimming removed 6 bases from V and 3 bases from J, with 15 bases in between. The V gene's germline CDR1 is KGHSH and CDR2 LQKENI. CDR3 sequence: CASSLVGTDNQPQHF. Written as DNA, the CDR3 is TGTGCCAGCTCTCTTGTCGGTACAGACAATCAGCCCCAGCATTTT.

V and J are TRBV7-8 and TRBJ2-1; 7 nucleotides line up with TRBD2. CDR1 SGHVS and CDR2 FQNEAQ come from the germline V gene. V shed 4 bases and J 8 bases; nucleotides not matched to a gene: 14. CDR3 length: 16 amino acids. DNA of the CDR3: TGTGCCAGCAGCTACGGGCGAGAAGCGGGAAGGGATGAGCAGTTCTTC. It yields the protein CASSYGREAGRDEQFF.

The V call is TRBV5-1, the J call TRBJ2-7, with D possibly matching TRBD2 (6 bases). Germline CDR1 and CDR2: SGHRS and YFSETQ. V was clipped by 6 bases and J by 5 bases, with 18 bases between them. This CDR3 is 14 amino acids long. CDR3: CASTTGGVSDEQYF. As DNA, the CDR3 is TGCGCCAGCACCACCGGAGGGGTTTCCGACGAGCAGTACTTC.

This clone was observed a single time. CDR3 loop: CASSFNRIGYEQYF. In nucleotides, the CDR3 is TGTGCCAGCAGCTTTAACAGGATAGGCTACGAGCAGTACTTC. V and J are TRBV7-2 and TRBJ2-7, with a weak D call TRBD1 (5 bases). Trimming removed 3 bases from V and 3 bases from J, with 12 bases in between. Germline values: CDR1 SGHTA, CDR2 FQGNSA. The CDR3 length is 14 residues. The whole variable domain, filled in from reference TRBV7-2 and TRBJ2-7, reads GAGVSQSPSNKVTEKGKDVELRCDPISGHTALYWYRQSLGQGLEFLIYFQGNSAPDKSGLPSDRFSAERTGGSVSTLTIQRTQQEDSAVYLCASSFNRIGYEQYFGPGTRLTVT.

V usage is TRBV4-3 and J usage is TRBJ2-5, with D maybe TRBD1 (6 bases). Trimming stripped 1 base from V and 3 bases from J, with 12 bases between. CDR1 LGHNA and CDR2 YSLEER come from the germline V gene. CDR3 length equals 15 residues. The CDR3 coding sequence is TGCGCCAGCAGCCAAGGGACAGCGCCAGAAGAGACCCAGTACTTC. Its protein is CASSQGTAPEETQYF.

This chain links TRBV7-6 with TRBJ2-1, with D maybe TRBD2 (5 bases). CDR3 length: 17 amino acids. Germline lookup yields CDR1 SGHVS and CDR2 FNYEAQ. V lost 5 bases, J lost 1 base, and 18 bases lay in between. The CDR3 reads CASSQEPSRISYNEQFF. The CDR3 bases are TGTGCCAGCAGCCAAGAGCCTAGCAGGATTTCCTACAATGAGCAGTTCTTC.

Note on this clone: The junction does not match germline at one end; this may be a read error. The CDR3 reads CASSLRGLEFSGNTIYF. CDR3 in DNA: TGTGCTAGCAGCTTGAGGGGGCTGGAATTCTCTGGAAACACCATATATTTT. This chain links TRBV7-7 with TRBJ1-3; 7 bases match TRBD1. The CDR3 has 17 amino acids. CDR1 and CDR2 (germline): SSHAT, FNYEAQ (reference sequence).

V usage is TRBV19 and J usage is TRBJ2-2; 14 nucleotides line up with TRBD2. This CDR3 comprises 19 residues. The junction had 10 bases not matched to a gene; V was cut back by 4 bases and J by 3 bases. The V gene's germline CDR1 is LNHDA and CDR2 SQIVND (reference sequence). CDR3 in amino acids: CASSRPGLAGEIYTGELFF. In nucleotides, the CDR3 is TGTGCCAGTAGTAGACCGGGACTAGCGGGGGAAATATACACCGGGGAGCTGTTTTTT.

The CDR3 here is CASSPVGQKGDTQYF. In DNA form, the CDR3 reads TGTGCCAGCAGCCCAGTGGGACAGAAAGGAGATACGCAGTATTTT. The chain links TRBV5-4 to TRBJ2-3; 7 bases align to TRBD1. Per the germline V gene, CDR1 is SGHNT and CDR2 is YYREEE (reference sequence). V was pared by 4 bases and J by 5 bases, with 10 bases of the junction left unmatched. The CDR3 runs 15 residues. Together with reference TRBV5-4 and TRBJ2-3, the CDR3 gives the full variable domain: ETGVTQSPTHLIKTRGQQVTLRCSSQSGHNTVSWYQQALGQGPQFIFQYYREEENGRGNFPPRFSGLQFPNYSSELNVNALELDDSALYLCASSPVGQKGDTQYFGPGTRLTVL.

V is TRBV27 and J is TRBJ2-1; TRBD2 aligns across 7 bases. CDR3 length: 17 amino acids. The V gene's germline CDR1 is MNHEY and CDR2 SMNVEV (reference sequence). V shed 6 bases, J shed 0 bases, and the junction held 11 bases outside the gene matches. CDR3 protein: CASRQTTLAYSYNEQFF. CDR3 coding DNA: TGTGCCAGCAGGCAAACTACACTAGCGTACTCCTACAATGAGCAGTTCTTC.

The chain joins TRBV19 to TRBJ1-5, with TRBD1 identical over 11 bases. From germline, CDR1 is LNHDA and CDR2 SQIVND (reference sequence). The CDR3 has 16 amino acids. The ends lost 10 bases at V and 4 bases at J; junction bases unmatched: 12. The CDR3 loop reads CATTLSRDRGNQPQHF. The CDR3 region has the DNA TGTGCCACTACACTAAGCCGGGACAGGGGGAATCAGCCCCAGCATTTT.

V usage is TRBV5-8 and J usage is TRBJ1-6; 7 nucleotides match TRBD1. The CDR3 runs 15 residues. Looked up from germline, CDR1 is SGHTS and CDR2 is YDEGEE. The V and J ends lost 4 bases and 9 bases, in that order; junction bases with no gene match: 10. CDR3 sequence: CASSRGNRGSSPLHF. CDR3 bases: TGTGCCAGCAGCCGGGGTAACAGGGGTAGTTCACCCCTCCACTTT.

The CDR3 reads CASSPRGNEQYF. The CDR3 DNA sequence: TGTGCCAGCAGCCCCCGCGGGAACGAGCAGTACTTC. The rearrangement links TRBV5-4 to TRBJ2-7, with D possibly being TRBD2 (6 bases). Germline V gene sequence: CDR1 SGHNT, CDR2 YYREEE (reference sequence). The CDR3 has 12 residues. V lost 4 bases and J 5 bases, leaving 10 bases between the germline ends.

This clone was detected only once. The chain combines TRBV15 with TRBJ2-2; 9 positions agree with TRBD1. The V gene end was trimmed by 7 bases and the J gene end by 2 bases; junction bases not matched to a gene: 8. From germline, CDR1 is LNHNV and CDR2 YYDKDF (reference sequence). CDR3 size: 16 residues. This chain's CDR3 is CATKPSTGGNTGELFF. CDR3 nucleotide sequence: TGTGCCACCAAGCCCTCGACAGGGGGAAACACCGGGGAGCTGTTTTTT.

V and J are TRBV2 and TRBJ1-4; tentatively, D is TRBD1 (6 bases). V was cut by 4 bases and J by 0 bases, with 6 bases left in between. Germline V lookup: CDR1 SNHLY, CDR2 FYNNEI. The length of the CDR3 is 14 residues. CDR3 DNA sequence: TGTGCCAGCAGTGGACAGGCAACTAATGAAAAACTGTTTTTT. Amino acids: CASSGQATNEKLFF.

The chain employs TRBV5-1 and TRBJ2-2, with D uncertain. V lost 1 base, J lost 3 bases, and 7 bases lay in between. CDR3 length: 14 residues. Germline V gene sequence: CDR1 SGHRS, CDR2 YFSETQ. The CDR3 spells CASSLRSDTGELFF. The DNA for the CDR3 is TGCGCCAGCAGCTTGCGTTCGGACACCGGGGAGCTGTTTTTT.

CDR3 coding DNA: TGTGCCACCAGTGACCGAACGACTAGCGGGAGAGGTTGGGAGCTGTTTTTT. This sequence encodes CATSDRTTSGRGWELFF. The V call is TRBV24-1, the J call TRBJ2-2; 12 positions match TRBD2. Germline lookup yields CDR1 KGHDR and CDR2 SFDVKD. V dropped 4 bases and J dropped 9; count of bases not matched to a gene: 11. The CDR3 totals 17 residues.

In nucleotides, the CDR3 is TGTGCCATCAGGCAGGGGAACACTGAAGCTTTCTTT. Protein sequence: CAIRQGNTEAFF. This rearrangement joins TRBV10-3 to TRBJ1-1, with a weak D call TRBD1 (5 bases). The germline V and J ends were trimmed by 6 bases and 1 base, with 6 bases remaining between them. Germline CDR1 ENHRY, CDR2 SYGVKD. This CDR3 has 12 amino acids.

This chain links TRBV6-6 with TRBJ2-6; 8 bases are shared with TRBD1. The CDR3 loop spans 17 amino acids. CDR1 MNHNY and CDR2 SVGAGI come from the germline V gene (reference sequence). J lost 4 bases, V lost 5 bases, and 10 bases had no gene match. Here the CDR3 DNA reads TGTGCCAGCAGTCGCGGACAGGGTCTCGCCGGGGCCAACGTCCTGACTTTC. Its translation is CASSRGQGLAGANVLTF.

This chain links TRBV7-8 with TRBJ2-1, with TRBD1 as a possible D gene (5 bases). Germline loops: CDR1 SGHVS, CDR2 FQNEAQ. The CDR3 contains 16 residues. Trimming took off 5 bases at V and 2 bases at J, with 16 bases between the two ends. In DNA form, the CDR3 reads TGTGCCAGCAGCCACTTCCAGGGTATCACCTACAATGAGCAGTTCTTC. Residues: CASSHFQGITYNEQFF.

The CDR3 protein is CASRLAAARDEQFF. The CDR3 coding sequence is TGTGCCAGCAGACTCGCGGCAGCGCGCGATGAGCAGTTCTTC. The chain recombines TRBV6-5 with TRBJ2-1; D is ambiguous. The germline V gene encodes CDR1 MNHEY and CDR2 SVGAGI. V was clipped by 6 bases and J by 8 bases, with 17 bases between them. The CDR3 consists of 14 residues.

The gene calls are TRBV7-8 and TRBJ1-1; TRBD1 matches at 10 bases. Germline V lookup: CDR1 SGHVS, CDR2 FQNEAQ. CDR3 size: 16 residues. J was trimmed by 6 bases and V by 2 bases; bases with no gene match: 9. The CDR3 DNA sequence: TGTGCCAGCAGCTTAACGACAGGGGGCAAGGTCCCTGAAGCTTTCTTT. Its protein product is CASSLTTGGKVPEAFF.

This sequence joins TRBV6-5 and TRBJ2-7; weak D call: TRBD1 (6 bases). The V end was cut by 5 bases, the J end by 2 bases, with 16 bases between. Germline V gene data show CDR1 as MNHEY and CDR2 as SVGAGI. The CDR3 contains 15 residues. The chain's CDR3 is CASSRAQGITYEQYF. The CDR3 region has the DNA TGTGCCAGCAGTCGAGCCCAGGGGATTACCTACGAGCAGTACTTC.

This clone occurred a few times. V is TRBV9 and J is TRBJ2-1; 10 nucleotides match TRBD1. Germline values: CDR1 SGDLS, CDR2 YYNGEE. The CDR3 runs 16 residues. The V gene end was trimmed by 3 bases and the J gene end by 4 bases; junction bases not matched to a gene: 7. In DNA, the CDR3 is TGTGCCAGCAGCGCCCCCGGGACAGGGGTTTACAATGAGCAGTTCTTC. Translated, it gives CASSAPGTGVYNEQFF.

The chain joins TRBV3-1 (or the pseudogene TRBV3-2) to TRBJ2-5; perhaps TRBD1 as D (5 bases). CDR1 is LGHDT and CDR2 is YNNKEL in the germline V gene (reference sequence). Trimming removed 1 base at V and 6 bases at J, with 12 bases between. CDR3 length: 14 residues. CDR3 nucleotide sequence: TGTGCCAGCAGCCAAGGGGGCAGGCCTAAGACCCAGTACTTC. Protein sequence: CASSQGGRPKTQYF.

The CDR3 loop is CASSLVGGNTVSGTDTQYF. DNA of the CDR3: TGCGCCAGCAGCTTGGTCGGAGGTAATACCGTTTCTGGCACAGATACGCAGTATTTT. The rearrangement links TRBV5-1 to TRBJ2-3; the D gene is possibly TRBD2 (5 bases). CDR1 is SGHRS, CDR2 YFSETQ, per germline. The V and J ends lost 0 bases and 1 base respectively, with 21 bases between them. This CDR3 is built from 19 residues. Using reference TRBV5-1 and TRBJ2-3 for the parts outside the CDR3, the full variable domain is KAGVTQTPRYLIKTRGQQVTLSCSPISGHRSVSWYQQTPGQGLQFLFEYFSETQRNKGNFPGRFSGRQFSNSRSEMNVSTLELGDSALYLCASSLVGGNTVSGTDTQYFGPGTRLTVL.

This clone has a handful of counts. The J gene is TRBJ2-2, the V gene TRBV14; weak D call: TRBD1 (5 bases). The CDR3 contains 14 residues. In germline, CDR1 is SGHDN, CDR2 FVKESK. The V end was cut by 2 bases, the J end by 7 bases, with 11 bases between. CDR3 nucleotides: TGTGCCAGCAGCCAACAGGGTTTTATCGGGGAGCTGTTTTTT. This codes for CASSQQGFIGELFF.